A selection of T cell receptor beta chains follows, all from one sample in a study of regulatory T cells in long-lasting Graves disease. One entry per CDR3 protein results from TCRdb running MiXCR on the multiplex PCR reads. Of roughly 400,000 distinct CDR3 sequences in the sample, around 23% were seen once. This material consisted of peripheral blood mononuclear cells (PBMCs), taken when the disease was refractory, from a patient treated with antithyroid drugs. The receptors were sampled from a female donor with Graves disease. CDR3s include the opening cysteine and the closing phenylalanine or tryptophan. A D gene is named only where the DNA matches it firmly. Size values are once, few and many counts, or a class for expanded clones, and some rows have none.

d_call	cdr3_length	clone_size	j_call	v_call	cdr3_nt	cdr3_aa
TRBD1	16	-	TRBJ2-5	TRBV5-6	TGTGCCAGCAGCTGGGGACCCCGGACAGGGGGAGAGACCCAGTACTTC	CASSWGPRTGGETQYF
TRBD1	14	-	TRBJ1-1	TRBV4-1	TGCGCCAGCAGCCAGAGACAGGGGGGGGCTGAAGCTTTCTTT	CASSQRQGGAEAFF
-	15	-	TRBJ1-2	TRBV9	TGTGCCAGCAGCGTTTGGGGGGACCCTAACTATGGCTACACCTTC	CASSVWGDPNYGYTF
-	16	many	TRBJ2-7	TRBV6-1	TGTGCCAGCAGCCAGATCGGTCCCGCTAACCCCTACGAGCAGTACTTC	CASSQIGPANPYEQYF
-	13	many	TRBJ2-7	TRBV12-3/TRBV12-4	TGTGCCAGCAGTGTTGGGACGGCCACCGAGCAGTACTTC	CASSVGTATEQYF
-	13	-	TRBJ2-2	TRBV25-1	TGTGCCAGCAGAGGCCTAGGACGCGGGGAGCTGTTTTTT	CASRGLGRGELFF
TRBD1	13	few	TRBJ2-3	TRBV2	TGTGCCAGCAATCCTGGACAGGCCAGGCTGCAGTATTTT	CASNPGQARLQYF
-	15	-	TRBJ1-2	TRBV9	TGTGCCAGCAGCGTAGGCTCGGGGGCGCAGTATGGCTACACCTTC	CASSVGSGAQYGYTF
-	11	many	TRBJ1-1	TRBV28	TGTGCCAGAATCCGGGAGGGCGAAGCTTTCTTT	CARIREGEAFF
-	12	many	TRBJ1-1	TRBV24-1	TGTGCCACCAGTAGGGGTGGGACTGAAGCTTTCTTT	CATSRGGTEAFF
-	13	-	TRBJ2-7	TRBV20-1	TGCAGTGCTAGCGAAGGACCTCCTCTCGAGCAGTACTTC	CSASEGPPLEQYF
-	16	many	TRBJ2-7	TRBV6-1	TGTGCCAGCTATAGCCCACGGTCCAGGGGAATCTACGAGCAGTACTTC	CASYSPRSRGIYEQYF
TRBD1	16	few	TRBJ2-7	TRBV2	TGTGCCAGCAGTTGGCCAAGGGACAGGGCAAACTACGAGCAGTACTTC	CASSWPRDRANYEQYF
TRBD1	16	few	TRBJ2-3	TRBV24-1	TGTGCCACCAGTGACCGGGGACAGGGGATAACAGATACGCAGTATTTT	CATSDRGQGITDTQYF
-	15	many	TRBJ2-7	TRBV28	TGTGCCAGCAGCCCAGGGACCCTAACTCCTAACGAGCAGTACTTC	CASSPGTLTPNEQYF
-	14	-	TRBJ1-5	TRBV7-2	TGTGCCAGCAGCTCTGTCGGGCCAAATCAGCCCCAGCATTTT	CASSSVGPNQPQHF
-	16	many	TRBJ2-1	TRBV2	TGTGCCAGCAGTGAGTACCGGACCCCAGGGCGGAATGAGCAGTTCTTC	CASSEYRTPGRNEQFF
-	14	many	TRBJ2-2	TRBV11-2	TGTGCCAGCAGCCCAGCTGCGAACACCGGGGAGCTGTTTTTT	CASSPAANTGELFF
-	14	many	TRBJ1-2	TRBV12-3/TRBV12-4	TGTGCCAGCAGCCGGGGGGTGGGGGTATTAGGCTACACCTTC	CASSRGVGVLGYTF
-	16	once	TRBJ1-5	TRBV20-1	TGCAGTGCGAGAGGCAGAAACCCTAGTAGCAATCAGCCCCAGCATTTT	CSARGRNPSSNQPQHF